These 5 T cell receptor beta chains share one sample of origin, sequenced in a study of T cell responses to AZD1222 COVID-19 vaccine. Profiled with immunoSEQ multiplex PCR; TCRdb holds only in-frame clones, not every one. The sample lists just over 150,000 clones; 80% to 90% were seen once. The sample here was peripheral blood, taken 28 days after the second AZD1222 dose. The origin of the receptors is an adult who received the AZD1222 COVID-19 vaccine.

This clone has a single count. The V and J genes are TRBV7-2 and TRBJ2-7, with TRBD2 matching over 10 bases. The V gene end was trimmed by 11 bases and the J gene end by 6 bases; junction bases not matched to a gene: 19. The CDR3 has 16 residues. CDR1 is SGHTA, CDR2 FQGNSA, per germline. DNA for the CDR3: TGTGCCTTGGGCAGCGGAGCGGGAGGGCCCTCAGCCGAGCAGTACTTC. Protein product: CALGSGAGGPSAEQYF.

This rearrangement joins TRBV7-3 to TRBJ2-1; a weak D match, TRBD2 (5 bases). This CDR3 has 13 amino acids. Between the trimmed V and J ends, which lost 3 bases and 8 bases, there was a span of 11 bases. Germline lookup yields CDR1 SGHTA and CDR2 FQGTGA. This CDR3 reads CASSFRVSDEQFF. The DNA of the CDR3 is TGTGCCAGCAGCTTCCGGGTTAGCGATGAGCAGTTCTTC.

The rearrangement uses TRBV5-1 and TRBJ2-1, with D perhaps matching TRBD1 (5 bases). In germline, CDR1 is SGHRS, CDR2 YFSETQ. Between the trimmed V and J ends, which lost 1 base and 16 bases, there was a span of 21 bases. The CDR3 is 14 residues long. The CDR3: CASSLRAGPLNFFF. The CDR3 DNA is TGCGCCAGCAGCTTGAGGGCAGGGCCGCTCAACTTCTTCTTC.

The chain combines TRBV28 with TRBJ1-2; 11 positions match TRBD1. Germline V gives CDR1 MDHEN, CDR2 SYDVKM. This CDR3 comprises 15 residues. The ends lost 4 bases at V and 6 bases at J; junction bases unmatched: 7. As DNA, the CDR3 is TGTGCCAGCAGTTCTAGGACAGGGGGCGCTGATGGCTACACCTTC. This encodes CASSSRTGGADGYTF.

This clone was recorded a few times. This chain uses TRBV13 with TRBJ2-6; D may be TRBD1 (5 bases). The germline CDR1 and CDR2 sequences are PRHDT and FYEKMQ (reference sequence). The CDR3 has 15 amino acids. V was cut by 5 bases and J by 4 bases, with 12 bases left in between. CDR3 DNA sequence: TGTGCCAGCAGCCCAGACCAGGGAGGGGCCAACGTCCTGACTTTC. Encoded protein: CASSPDQGGANVLTF.